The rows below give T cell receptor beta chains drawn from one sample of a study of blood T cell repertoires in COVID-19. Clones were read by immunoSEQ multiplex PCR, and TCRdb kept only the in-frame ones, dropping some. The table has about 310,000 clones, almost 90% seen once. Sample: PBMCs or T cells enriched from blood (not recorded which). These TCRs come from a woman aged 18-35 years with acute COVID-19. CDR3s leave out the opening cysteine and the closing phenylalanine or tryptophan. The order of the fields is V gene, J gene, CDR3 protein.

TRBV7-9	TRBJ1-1	ASSSVRGQGDTEAF
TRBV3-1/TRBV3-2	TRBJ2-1	ASSQSRNEQF
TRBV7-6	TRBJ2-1	ASSPRTSGGEEQF
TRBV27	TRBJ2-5	ASSFNSGSRETQY
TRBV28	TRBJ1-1	ASSLRGPVDEAF
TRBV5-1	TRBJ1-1	ASSLRRQGWRLNTEAF
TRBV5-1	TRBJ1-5	ASSSTGGINQPQH
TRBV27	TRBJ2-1	ASSSSQAPRGEQF
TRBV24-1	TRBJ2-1	ATSGLVGAASSSYNEQF
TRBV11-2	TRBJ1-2	ASSSTGVNYGYT
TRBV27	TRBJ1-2	ASRVGQGHGYT